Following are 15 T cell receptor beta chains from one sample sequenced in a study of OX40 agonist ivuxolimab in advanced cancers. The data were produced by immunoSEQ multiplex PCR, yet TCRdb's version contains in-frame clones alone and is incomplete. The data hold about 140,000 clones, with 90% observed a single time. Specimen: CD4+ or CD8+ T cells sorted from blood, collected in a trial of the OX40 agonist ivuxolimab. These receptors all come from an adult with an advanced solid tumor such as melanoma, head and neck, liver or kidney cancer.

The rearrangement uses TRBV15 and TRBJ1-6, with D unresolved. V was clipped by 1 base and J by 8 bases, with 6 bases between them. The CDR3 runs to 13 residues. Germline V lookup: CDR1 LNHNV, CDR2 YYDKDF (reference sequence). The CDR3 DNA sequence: TGTGCCACCAGCAGAGTTATCGATTCACCCCTCCACTTT. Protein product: CATSRVIDSPLHF. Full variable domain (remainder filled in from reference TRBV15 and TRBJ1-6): DAMVIQNPRYQVTQFGKPVTLSCSQTLNHNVMYWYQQKSSQAPKLLFHYYDKDFNNEADTPDNFQSRRPNTSFCFLDIRSPGLGDTAMYLCATSRVIDSPLHFGNGTRLTVT.

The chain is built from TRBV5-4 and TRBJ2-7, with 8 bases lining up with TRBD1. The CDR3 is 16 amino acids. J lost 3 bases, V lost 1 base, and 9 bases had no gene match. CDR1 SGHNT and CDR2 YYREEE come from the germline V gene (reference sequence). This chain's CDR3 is CASSLTEGDRSYEQYF. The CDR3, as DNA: TGTGCCAGCAGCTTGACCGAGGGGGACAGGAGCTACGAGCAGTACTTC.

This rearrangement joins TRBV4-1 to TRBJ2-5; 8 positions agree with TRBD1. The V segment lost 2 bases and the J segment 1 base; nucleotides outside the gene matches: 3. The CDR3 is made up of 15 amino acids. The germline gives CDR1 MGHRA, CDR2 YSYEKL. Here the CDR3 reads CASSQQDRAQETQYF. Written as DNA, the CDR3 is TGCGCCAGCAGCCAACAGGACAGGGCCCAAGAGACCCAGTACTTC.

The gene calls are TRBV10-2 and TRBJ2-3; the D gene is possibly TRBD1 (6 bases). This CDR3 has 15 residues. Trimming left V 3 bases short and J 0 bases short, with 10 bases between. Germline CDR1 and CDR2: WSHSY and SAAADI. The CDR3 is CASSDRGHSTDTQYF. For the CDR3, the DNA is TGCGCCAGCAGTGATAGGGGACACAGCACAGATACGCAGTATTTT.

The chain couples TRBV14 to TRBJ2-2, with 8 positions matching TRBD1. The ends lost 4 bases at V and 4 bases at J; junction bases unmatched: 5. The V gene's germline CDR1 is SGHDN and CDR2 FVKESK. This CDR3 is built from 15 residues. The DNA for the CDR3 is TGTGCCAGCAGCCTACGGACAGGGCTCACCGGGGAGCTGTTTTTT. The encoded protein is CASSLRTGLTGELFF.

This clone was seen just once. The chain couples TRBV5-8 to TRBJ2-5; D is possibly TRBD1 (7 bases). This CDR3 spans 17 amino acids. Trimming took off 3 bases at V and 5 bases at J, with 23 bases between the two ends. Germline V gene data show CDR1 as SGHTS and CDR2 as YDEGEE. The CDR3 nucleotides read TGTGCCAGCAGCTACGGGGGTTCGACAGGGCGGTGGGAGACCCAGTACTTC. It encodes CASSYGGSTGRWETQYF.

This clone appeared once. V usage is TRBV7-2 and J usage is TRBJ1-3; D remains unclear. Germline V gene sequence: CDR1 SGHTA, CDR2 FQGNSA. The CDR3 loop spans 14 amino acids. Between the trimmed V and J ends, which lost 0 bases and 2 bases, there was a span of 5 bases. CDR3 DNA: TGTGCCAGCAGCTTAGCAGGGACTGGAAACACCATATATTTT. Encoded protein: CASSLAGTGNTIYF. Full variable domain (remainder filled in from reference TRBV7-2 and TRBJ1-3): GAGVSQSPSNKVTEKGKDVELRCDPISGHTALYWYRQSLGQGLEFLIYFQGNSAPDKSGLPSDRFSAERTGGSVSTLTIQRTQQEDSAVYLCASSLAGTGNTIYFGEGSWLTVV.

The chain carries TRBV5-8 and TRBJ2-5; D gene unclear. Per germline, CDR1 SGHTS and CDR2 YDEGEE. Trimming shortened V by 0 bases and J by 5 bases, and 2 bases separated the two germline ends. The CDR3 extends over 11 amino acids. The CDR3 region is CASSLDETQYF. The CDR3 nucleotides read TGTGCCAGCAGCTTGGACGAGACCCAGTACTTC.

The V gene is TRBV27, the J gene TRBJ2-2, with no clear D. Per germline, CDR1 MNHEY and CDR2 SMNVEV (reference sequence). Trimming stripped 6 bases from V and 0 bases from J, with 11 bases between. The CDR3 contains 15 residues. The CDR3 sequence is CASRSGLSNTGELFF. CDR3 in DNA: TGTGCCAGCAGGTCCGGGCTCTCGAACACCGGGGAGCTGTTTTTT.

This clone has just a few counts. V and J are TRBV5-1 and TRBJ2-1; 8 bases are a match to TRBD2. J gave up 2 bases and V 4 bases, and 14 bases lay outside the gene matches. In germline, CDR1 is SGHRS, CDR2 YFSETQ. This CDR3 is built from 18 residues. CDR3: CASSGGAAQAGAYNEQFF. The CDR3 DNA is TGCGCCAGCAGCGGGGGTGCGGCCCAAGCGGGAGCCTACAATGAGCAGTTCTTC.

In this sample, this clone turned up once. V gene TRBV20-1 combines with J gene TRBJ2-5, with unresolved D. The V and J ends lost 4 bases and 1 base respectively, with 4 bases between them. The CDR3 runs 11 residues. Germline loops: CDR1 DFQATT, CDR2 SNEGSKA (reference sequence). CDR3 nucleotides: TGCAGTGCTACGGGCCAAGAGACCCAGTACTTC. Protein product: CSATGQETQYF.

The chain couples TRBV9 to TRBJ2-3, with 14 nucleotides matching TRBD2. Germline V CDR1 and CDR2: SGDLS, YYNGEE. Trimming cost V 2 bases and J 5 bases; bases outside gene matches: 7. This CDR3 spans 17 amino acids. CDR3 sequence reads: CASSVEPGLAGEDTQYF. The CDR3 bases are TGTGCCAGCAGCGTGGAACCGGGACTAGCGGGAGAAGATACGCAGTATTTT.

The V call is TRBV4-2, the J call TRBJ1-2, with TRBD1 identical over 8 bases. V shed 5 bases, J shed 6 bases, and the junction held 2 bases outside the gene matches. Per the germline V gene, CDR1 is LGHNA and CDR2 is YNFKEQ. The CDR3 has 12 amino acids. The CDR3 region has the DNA TGTGCCAGCAGCATGGACAGGGATGGCTACACCTTC. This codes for CASSMDRDGYTF.

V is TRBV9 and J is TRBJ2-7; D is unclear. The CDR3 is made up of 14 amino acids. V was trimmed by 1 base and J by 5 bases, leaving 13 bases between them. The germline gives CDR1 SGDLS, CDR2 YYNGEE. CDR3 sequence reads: CASSVQDVRDEQYF. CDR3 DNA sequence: TGTGCCAGCAGCGTACAGGACGTTCGGGACGAGCAGTACTTC.

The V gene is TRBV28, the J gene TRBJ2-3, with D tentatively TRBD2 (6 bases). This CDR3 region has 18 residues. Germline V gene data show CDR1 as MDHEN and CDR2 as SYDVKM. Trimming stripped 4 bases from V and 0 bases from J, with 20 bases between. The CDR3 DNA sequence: TGTGCCAGCAGTTGGGGGGTTGGCGGTAGGACTAGCACAGATACGCAGTATTTT. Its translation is CASSWGVGGRTSTDTQYF.